The clone carrying this T cell receptor (beta chain) was recorded at least ten times. Antigen: not known. The data were obtained in a study of neurological immune-mediated disorders. Study-wide points: The most TCR clonal expansion was seen in HTLV-1-associated myelopathy, and the least was seen in multiple sclerosis, which fell below healthy controls.

The CDR3 has 13 residues. Deletions cut 1 base from V and 7 bases from J, with 8 bases between. TCRdb passed the 5' RACE reads through MiXCR, listing each CDR3 protein once. Here the sample spans about 77,000 distinct CDR3 sequences, roughly 10% being singletons. This chain connects TRBV12-3 or TRBV12-4 to TRBJ2-4; D may be TRBD1 (5 bases). The sequence came from a man aged 45-65 years in good health. The sample comprised PBMCs. The DNA of the CDR3 is TGTGCCAGCAGTTTAGGTCCAGGGAACATTCAGTACTTC. Its translation: CASSLGPGNIQYF.